The sequence of this TCR beta chain was determined in a study of cytomegalovirus exposure and HLA in healthy donors. For the study at large: Both the roughly 120 validation repertoires and the approximately 640 first-cohort repertoires used the same platform, as reported by a later analysis.

A word on this clone: Its cognate antigen is unknown.

The CDR3 has 16 residues. In germline, CDR1 is SGDLS, CDR2 YYNGEE. After removal of 0 bases from V and 2 bases from J, the junction contained 8 bases not matched to a gene. Study findings and constraints: There were some public TCRs occurring in many donors, but most TCR sequences were rare. The study listed approximately 160 cytomegalovirus-associated TCR beta chains.

Only in-frame clones appear in the TCRdb table, and some are missing; sequencing was by immunoSEQ multiplex PCR. The sample holds fewer than 130,000 clones, roughly 90% seen once. The sample was PBMCs. V gene TRBV9 combines with J gene TRBJ2-7; 7 positions match TRBD1. This clonotype was sampled from a woman aged 30 to 39 in good health and CMV-seropositive. In DNA form, the CDR3 reads TGTGCCAGCAGCGTAGAAGTTACAGGGGCCCCCTACGAGCAGTACTTC. Translation: CASSVEVTGAPYEQYF.